The text below deals with one T cell receptor (beta chain). Its antigen is not identified. This sample was taken from a study of vaccination effects on CD4 cells after COVID-19. Study results and limitations: Only 1 of 255 vaccine-induced clones from healthy vaccinees cross-reacted with common cold coronaviruses.

The ViraFEST assay expanded antigen-specific CD4+ T cells with viral peptide pools before sequencing. After less than 11 days in culture, the CD4+ T cells were isolated. Testing of the vaccine recipients showed negative nucleocapsid antibodies and no prior SARS-CoV-2 infection. Half the medium was swapped for IL-2 medium on days 3 and 7. Trimming stripped 2 bases from V and 6 bases from J, with 17 bases between. This CDR3 is built from 15 residues. The germline gives CDR1 MNHNS, CDR2 SASEGT. Assay used: immunoSEQ multiplex PCR; TCRdb lists only in-frame clones, some missing. The table lists about 28,000 clones, around 80% of them singletons.

The rearrangement joins TRBV6-1 to TRBJ2-7, with D possibly being TRBD1 (6 bases). The specimen comprised CD4+ T cells from PBMCs cultured with SARS-CoV-2 spike peptides, sampled before COVID-19 vaccination. The sequence derives from a human donor who received a COVID-19 vaccine. The CDR3 spells CASSEMLVGAGEQYF. DNA of the CDR3: TGTGCCAGCAGTGAAATGCTTGTGGGGGCGGGCGAGCAGTACTTC.